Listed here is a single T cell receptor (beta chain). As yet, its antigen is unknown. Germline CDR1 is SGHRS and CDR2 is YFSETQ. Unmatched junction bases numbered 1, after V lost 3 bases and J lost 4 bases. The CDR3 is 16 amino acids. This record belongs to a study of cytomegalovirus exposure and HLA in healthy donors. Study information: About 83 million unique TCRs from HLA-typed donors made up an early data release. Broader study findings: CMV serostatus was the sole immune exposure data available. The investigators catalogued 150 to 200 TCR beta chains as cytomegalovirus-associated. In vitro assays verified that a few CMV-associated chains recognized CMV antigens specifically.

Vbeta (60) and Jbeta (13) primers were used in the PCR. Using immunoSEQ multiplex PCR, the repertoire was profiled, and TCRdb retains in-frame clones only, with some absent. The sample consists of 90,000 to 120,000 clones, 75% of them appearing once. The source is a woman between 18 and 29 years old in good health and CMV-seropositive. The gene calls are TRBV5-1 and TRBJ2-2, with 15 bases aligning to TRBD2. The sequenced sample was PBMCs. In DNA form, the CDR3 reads TGCGCCAGCAGCTGGACTAGCGGGAGGGCCACCGGGGAGCTGTTTTTT. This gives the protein CASSWTSGRATGELFF. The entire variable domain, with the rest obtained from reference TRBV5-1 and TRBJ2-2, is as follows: KAGVTQTPRYLIKTRGQQVTLSCSPISGHRSVSWYQQTPGQGLQFLFEYFSETQRNKGNFPGRFSGRQFSNSRSEMNVSTLELGDSALYLCASSWTSGRATGELFFGEGSRLTVL.